Given below is one TCR beta chain in context. Its antigen is as yet unknown. The sample comes from a study of T cell repertoires in cytomegalovirus infection. One entry per CDR3 protein results from TCRdb running MiXCR on the reads. The data contain under 70,000 distinct CDR3 sequences, about 30% of them singletons. The CDR3 totals 18 residues. With 1 base clipped from V and 0 bases from J, the junction kept 8 bases outside the gene matches. Germline CDR1 reads DFQATT; CDR2 reads SNEGSKA (reference sequence). The receptor was derived from a human donor in good health (CMV status not recorded). Some clones in this sample may be carry-over from other donors' samples. The sample comprised PBMCs, sequenced either directly or after in vitro stimulation (not recorded which). The chain couples TRBV20-1 to TRBJ2-7, with TRBD2 matching over 14 bases. CDR3 loop: CSARGRLAGGSSSYEQYF. The CDR3 region has the DNA TGCAGTGCTAGAGGCCGACTAGCGGGAGGGTCGAGCTCCTACGAGCAGTACTTC.